Listed below are T cell receptor beta chains from one sample, sequenced in a study of T cell repertoires in cytomegalovirus infection. TCRdb re-called the reads with MiXCR, one entry per CDR3 protein. The sample includes more than 140,000 distinct CDR3 sequences, roughly 6% of them seen just once. The sequencing input was PBMCs. These receptors all stem from a human donor in good health (CMV status not recorded). Some clones in this sample may be carry-over from other donors' samples. The CDR3 runs from the conserved cysteine through the conserved F or W. The D gene is left open where the match is weak. Not all rows give a size; the values are once, few, many and, for expanded clones, a class.

D gene: TRBD1
V gene: TRBV7-2
clone size: many
J gene: TRBJ1-1
CDR3 DNA: TGTGCCAGCAGTTTCCTTGGGACAGTCCGACACAACAATGAAGCTTTCTTT
CDR3 protein: CASSFLGTVRHNNEAFF

D gene: NA
V gene: TRBV7-9
clone size: many
J gene: TRBJ1-2
CDR3 DNA: TGTGCCAGCAGCTTAGGGGGCCAGGACTATGGCTACACCTTC
CDR3 protein: CASSLGGQDYGYTF

D gene: TRBD1
V gene: TRBV7-2
clone size: many
J gene: TRBJ1-5
CDR3 DNA: TGTGCCAGCAGCCGGGGCCAGGGGGCGAATCAGCCCCAGCATTTT
CDR3 protein: CASSRGQGANQPQHF

D gene: TRBD1
V gene: TRBV24-1
clone size: many
J gene: TRBJ2-7
CDR3 DNA: TGTGCCACCAGTGATCCGGACAGGGGGCGGTACGAGCAGTACTTC
CDR3 protein: CATSDPDRGRYEQYF

D gene: NA
V gene: TRBV5-1
clone size: NA
J gene: TRBJ2-7
CDR3 DNA: TGCGCCAGCAGCTTCCGGACAAACGGCGAGCAGTACTTC
CDR3 protein: CASSFRTNGEQYF

D gene: TRBD2
V gene: TRBV12-3/TRBV12-4
clone size: many
J gene: TRBJ2-3
CDR3 DNA: TGTGCCAGCAGTTTACATCCAGCGGGGAGCACAGATACGCAGTATTTT
CDR3 protein: CASSLHPAGSTDTQYF

D gene: TRBD1
V gene: TRBV27
clone size: many
J gene: TRBJ1-4
CDR3 DNA: TGTGCCAGCAGTTTATACAGACAGGGCCTTAAGGGGGAAAAACTGTTTTTT
CDR3 protein: CASSLYRQGLKGEKLFF

D gene: NA
V gene: TRBV28
clone size: many
J gene: TRBJ2-5
CDR3 DNA: TGTGCCAGCAGTTTAATTGATCGGGGGTCAGGGACCCAGTACTTC
CDR3 protein: CASSLIDRGSGTQYF

D gene: TRBD2
V gene: TRBV7-3
clone size: few
J gene: TRBJ2-3
CDR3 DNA: TGTGCCAGCAGTGGTAGCGGGGGGCCCCCAGATACGCAGTATTTT
CDR3 protein: CASSGSGGPPDTQYF

D gene: TRBD2
V gene: TRBV5-6
clone size: many
J gene: TRBJ2-3
CDR3 DNA: TGTGCCAGCAGCTGGAGCGGGGGGGCCACAGATACGCAGTATTTT
CDR3 protein: CASSWSGGATDTQYF

D gene: TRBD1
V gene: TRBV7-9
clone size: many
J gene: TRBJ1-5
CDR3 DNA: TGTGCCAGCAGCTTAGGCCCGACAGGGAATCAGCCCCAGCATTTT
CDR3 protein: CASSLGPTGNQPQHF

D gene: TRBD2
V gene: TRBV7-2
clone size: many
J gene: TRBJ2-6
CDR3 DNA: TGTGCCAGCAGCTATAGCGGGGCCGGTGGGGCCAACGTCCTGACTTTC
CDR3 protein: CASSYSGAGGANVLTF

D gene: NA
V gene: TRBV5-1
clone size: NA
J gene: TRBJ2-2
CDR3 DNA: TGCGCCAGCAGCTTGGGCAGCCGGAACACCGGGGAGCTGTTTTTT
CDR3 protein: CASSLGSRNTGELFF

D gene: NA
V gene: TRBV7-2
clone size: many
J gene: TRBJ1-5
CDR3 DNA: TGTGCCAGCAGCTTAGTTATGAGGGGAAATCAGCCCCAGCATTTT
CDR3 protein: CASSLVMRGNQPQHF

D gene: TRBD1
V gene: TRBV7-6
clone size: many
J gene: TRBJ1-4
CDR3 DNA: TGTGCCAGCAGCCCCCGGACAGGGCGTAATGAAAAACTGTTTTTT
CDR3 protein: CASSPRTGRNEKLFF

D gene: NA
V gene: TRBV28
clone size: many
J gene: TRBJ2-3
CDR3 DNA: TGTGCCAGCCGTCGCCCGGGTTCAGATACGCAGTATTTT
CDR3 protein: CASRRPGSDTQYF

D gene: NA
V gene: TRBV15
clone size: many
J gene: TRBJ1-3
CDR3 DNA: TGTGCCACCAGCAGATTCGGCAGCCGTAGAGGAAACACCATATATTTT
CDR3 protein: CATSRFGSRRGNTIYF

D gene: NA
V gene: TRBV7-2
clone size: many
J gene: TRBJ2-2
CDR3 DNA: TGTGCCAGCAGCCAGACTAGGGCCACCGGGGAGCTGTTTTTT
CDR3 protein: CASSQTRATGELFF

D gene: TRBD1
V gene: TRBV20-1
clone size: few
J gene: TRBJ1-2
CDR3 DNA: TGCAGTCCTAAAAAATCACAGGGGGCCTATGGCTACACCTTC
CDR3 protein: CSPKKSQGAYGYTF

D gene: NA
V gene: TRBV20-1
clone size: NA
J gene: TRBJ2-5
CDR3 DNA: TGCAGTGCACCTCCCATAGGGGGAGGAGAGACCCAGTACTTC
CDR3 protein: CSAPPIGGGETQYF

D gene: TRBD2
V gene: TRBV7-2
clone size: many
J gene: TRBJ2-1
CDR3 DNA: TGTGCCAGCAGCCCCCTAGCGGGGGGTTTCAATGAGCAGTTCTTC
CDR3 protein: CASSPLAGGFNEQFF

D gene: NA
V gene: TRBV2
clone size: many
J gene: TRBJ2-3
CDR3 DNA: TGTGCCAGCAGGGCTCAGGGAAATACGCAGTATTTT
CDR3 protein: CASRAQGNTQYF

D gene: NA
V gene: TRBV5-1
clone size: NA
J gene: TRBJ1-5
CDR3 DNA: TGCGCCAGCTCTGACGGCAATCAGCCCCAGCATTTT
CDR3 protein: CASSDGNQPQHF

D gene: NA
V gene: TRBV7-2
clone size: many
J gene: TRBJ2-3
CDR3 DNA: TGTGCCAGCAGCCCCACCCAAGGGGTCAGGGATACGCAGTATTTT
CDR3 protein: CASSPTQGVRDTQYF

D gene: NA
V gene: TRBV11-2
clone size: NA
J gene: TRBJ1-2
CDR3 DNA: TGTGCCAGCAGCGCACTCCGGGACGGAGGTCGGAGGGGCTACACCTTC
CDR3 protein: CASSALRDGGRRGYTF

D gene: TRBD1
V gene: TRBV5-5
clone size: many
J gene: TRBJ1-2
CDR3 DNA: TGTGCCAGCAGCTTGTTAGGACAGGGAGATGGCTACACCTTC
CDR3 protein: CASSLLGQGDGYTF

D gene: NA
V gene: TRBV29-1
clone size: many
J gene: TRBJ2-2
CDR3 DNA: TGCAGCGTTGAAGATCGAAGCGGCGCGAACACCGGGGAGCTGTTTTTT
CDR3 protein: CSVEDRSGANTGELFF

D gene: NA
V gene: TRBV4-3
clone size: few
J gene: TRBJ1-1
CDR3 DNA: TGCGCCAGCAGCCAACAGGCTGGGGTGAACACTGAAGCTTTCTTT
CDR3 protein: CASSQQAGVNTEAFF

D gene: NA
V gene: TRBV9
clone size: few
J gene: TRBJ2-3
CDR3 DNA: TGTGCCAGCAGCGAGGGAAGTCGGAATACGCAGTATTTT
CDR3 protein: CASSEGSRNTQYF

D gene: NA
V gene: TRBV7-2
clone size: many
J gene: TRBJ1-2
CDR3 DNA: TGTGCCAGCAGGGATAGGACAGTATCTAACTATGGCTACACCTTC
CDR3 protein: CASRDRTVSNYGYTF

D gene: TRBD2
V gene: TRBV13
clone size: few
J gene: TRBJ2-5
CDR3 DNA: TGTGCCAGCAGAATAGCGGGGGGGCCGGAGACCCAGTACTTC
CDR3 protein: CASRIAGGPETQYF

D gene: TRBD1
V gene: TRBV3-1
clone size: few
J gene: TRBJ2-7
CDR3 DNA: TGTGCCAGCAGCCCTTCGGACAGGGGCCTATACGAGCAGTACTTC
CDR3 protein: CASSPSDRGLYEQYF

D gene: NA
V gene: TRBV7-6
clone size: many
J gene: TRBJ1-4
CDR3 DNA: TGTGCCAGCAGCTTAGTGGGGGAAACTAATGAAAAACTGTTTTTT
CDR3 protein: CASSLVGETNEKLFF

D gene: NA
V gene: TRBV12-3/TRBV12-4
clone size: many
J gene: TRBJ1-5
CDR3 DNA: TGTGCCAGCGGGTTCTACGGGACGGGCCATCAGCCCCAGCATTTT
CDR3 protein: CASGFYGTGHQPQHF

D gene: TRBD1
V gene: TRBV20-1
clone size: many
J gene: TRBJ2-7
CDR3 DNA: TGCAGTGCTAGCATTTCCGGGACAGGGGTCTACGAGCAGTACTTC
CDR3 protein: CSASISGTGVYEQYF

D gene: NA
V gene: TRBV7-9
clone size: NA
J gene: TRBJ2-7
CDR3 DNA: TGTGCCAGCAGCTTCGGCGGGGTCGGGTTCTACGAGCAGTACTTC
CDR3 protein: CASSFGGVGFYEQYF

D gene: NA
V gene: TRBV11-3
clone size: many
J gene: TRBJ1-5
CDR3 DNA: TGTGCCAGCAGCTTAGAACATCATTCACAAGGAATAGTTGGCAATCAGCCCCAGCATTTT
CDR3 protein: CASSLEHHSQGIVGNQPQHF

D gene: TRBD1
V gene: TRBV2
clone size: NA
J gene: TRBJ1-4
CDR3 DNA: TGTGCCAGCAGTAGGGACAGAGCAGGTGAAAAACTGTTTTTT
CDR3 protein: CASSRDRAGEKLFF

D gene: TRBD1
V gene: TRBV12-3/TRBV12-4
clone size: once
J gene: TRBJ1-3
CDR3 DNA: TGTGCCAGCAGCTTGGGACAGTCAAACACCATATATTTT
CDR3 protein: CASSLGQSNTIYF

D gene: NA
V gene: TRBV14
clone size: many
J gene: TRBJ1-1
CDR3 DNA: TGTGCCAGCAGCCAGACTCAACCCTTGAACACTGAAGCTTTCTTT
CDR3 protein: CASSQTQPLNTEAFF

D gene: TRBD2
V gene: TRBV28
clone size: few
J gene: TRBJ2-1
CDR3 DNA: TGTGCCAGCAGCCCCGGGGGGATGTACAATGAGCAGTTCTTC
CDR3 protein: CASSPGGMYNEQFF

D gene: NA
V gene: TRBV28
clone size: many
J gene: TRBJ2-7
CDR3 DNA: TGTGCCAGCAGAAGCCCGACAGGCAGGTACGAGCAGTACTTC
CDR3 protein: CASRSPTGRYEQYF

D gene: TRBD2
V gene: TRBV7-2
clone size: many
J gene: TRBJ2-3
CDR3 DNA: TGTGCCAGCAGCCTTCTAGCGGGGGGTGTCACAGATACGCAGTATTTT
CDR3 protein: CASSLLAGGVTDTQYF

D gene: NA
V gene: TRBV7-2
clone size: many
J gene: TRBJ1-4
CDR3 DNA: TGTGCCAGCAGCTTCCAACCCATGAGCAAACTGTTTTTT
CDR3 protein: CASSFQPMSKLFF

D gene: NA
V gene: TRBV29-1
clone size: few
J gene: TRBJ1-1
CDR3 DNA: TGCAGCGTTGATATGGGGGGGGGCACTGAAGCTTTCTTT
CDR3 protein: CSVDMGGGTEAFF

D gene: NA
V gene: TRBV7-3
clone size: many
J gene: TRBJ2-3
CDR3 DNA: TGTGCCAGCAGCCCCCAGACCGGAGATACGCAGTATTTT
CDR3 protein: CASSPQTGDTQYF

D gene: NA
V gene: TRBV6-6
clone size: many
J gene: TRBJ2-7
CDR3 DNA: TGTGCCAGCAGTTACCAGGGCCGGGGGGCAGGGGAGCAGTACTTC
CDR3 protein: CASSYQGRGAGEQYF

D gene: NA
V gene: TRBV12-3/TRBV12-4
clone size: many
J gene: TRBJ2-3
CDR3 DNA: TGTGCCAGCAGCCCACTCGCGGTCACAGATACGCAGTATTTT
CDR3 protein: CASSPLAVTDTQYF

D gene: TRBD1
V gene: TRBV28
clone size: many
J gene: TRBJ1-6
CDR3 DNA: TGTGCCAGCAGTTCCACCTGGCAGGGACAGAATTCACCCCTCCACTTT
CDR3 protein: CASSSTWQGQNSPLHF

D gene: TRBD2
V gene: TRBV7-2
clone size: many
J gene: TRBJ2-7
CDR3 DNA: TGTGCCAGCAGCCCCTACAACCGGGGGGCCTACGAGCAGTACTTC
CDR3 protein: CASSPYNRGAYEQYF

D gene: TRBD2
V gene: TRBV20-1
clone size: many
J gene: TRBJ2-3
CDR3 DNA: TGCAGTGCTAGTTTAGCGGGGAGCACAGATACGCAGTATTTT
CDR3 protein: CSASLAGSTDTQYF

D gene: NA
V gene: TRBV5-5
clone size: NA
J gene: TRBJ2-5
CDR3 DNA: TGTGCCAGCAGCCCCACGGGGGGCTCCCACGGAGAGACCCAGTACTTC
CDR3 protein: CASSPTGGSHGETQYF

D gene: TRBD2
V gene: TRBV7-2
clone size: many
J gene: TRBJ2-4
CDR3 DNA: TGTGCCAGCAGCCCAAACGGGGGACTAGCAGACATTCAGTACTTC
CDR3 protein: CASSPNGGLADIQYF

D gene: NA
V gene: TRBV20-1
clone size: NA
J gene: TRBJ2-7
CDR3 DNA: TGCAGTGCTAGAGAGCGGCAGGGATTAGACGAGCAGTACTTC
CDR3 protein: CSARERQGLDEQYF

D gene: NA
V gene: TRBV20-1
clone size: NA
J gene: TRBJ1-2
CDR3 DNA: TGCAGTGCCCGCCAGCTACCTAACTATGGCTACACCTTC
CDR3 protein: CSARQLPNYGYTF

D gene: NA
V gene: TRBV4-2
clone size: few
J gene: TRBJ1-1
CDR3 DNA: TGTGCCAGCAGCCCGAAAGCCCTGAACACTGAAGCTTTCTTT
CDR3 protein: CASSPKALNTEAFF